The clone carrying this TCR beta chain was counted a few times. V was trimmed by 4 bases and J by 6 bases, leaving 11 bases between them. The CDR3 is made up of 13 amino acids. Germline V gene data show CDR1 as KGHDR and CDR2 as SFDVKD. These data are taken from a study of response to subunit inactivated influenza vaccine. MiXCR, applied by TCRdb to the RT-PCR reads, yields one record per CDR3 protein. The sample gives under 500,000 distinct CDR3 sequences, 11% of which show up once; over 9.5% is in the top ten. This sequence joins TRBV24-1 and TRBJ1-1; unclear D gene. The receptor was isolated from a man aged 50 or older who received an inactivated influenza vaccine. Here the sequenced sample was PBMCs from blood, taken around seven weeks after vaccination. In DNA, the CDR3 is TGTGCCACCAGTGACCCGGGAAAGGCTGAAGCTTTCTTT. Amino acid sequence: CATSDPGKAEAFF.